The 18 T cell receptor beta chains reported below all come from one sample, sequenced in a study of regulatory T cells in long-lasting Graves disease. The time point was: newly diagnosed GD, antithyroid drugs for less than 3 months. RNA isolated from PBMCs was used to make the TCR library. Library construction for TCR beta used iRepertoire HTBI primers and Arm-PCR of CDR3 regions. In TCRdb, the multiplex PCR reads were re-called with MiXCR into one record per CDR3 protein. The sample holds about 560,000 distinct CDR3 sequences, more than 15% seen once. The same sample was also used in a study of T cells in Graves' hyperthyroidism and ophthalmopathy.

Sequencing used peripheral blood mononuclear cells (PBMCs), obtained at new diagnosis, from a patient treated with antithyroid drugs. These receptors originate from a man younger than 35 with Graves disease.

V is TRBV19 and J is TRBJ2-1; D perhaps matches TRBD2 (6 bases). The CDR3 totals 14 residues. Germline assignment: CDR1 LNHDA and CDR2 SQIVND (reference sequence). V was trimmed by 3 bases and J by 0 bases, leaving 6 bases between them. CDR3 amino acids: CASSMRGSYNEQFF. CDR3 bases: TGTGCCAGTAGTATGCGGGGCTCCTACAATGAGCAGTTCTTC. Supplemented by reference TRBV19 and TRBJ2-1, the full variable domain reads DGGITQSPKYLFRKEGQNVTLSCEQNLNHDAMYWYRQDPGQGLRLIYYSQIVNDFQKGDIAEGYSVSREKKESFPLTVTSAQKNPTAFYLCASSMRGSYNEQFFGPGTRLTVL.

V is TRBV5-1 and J is TRBJ2-1; D may correspond to TRBD1 or TRBD2 (5 bases each). Trimming removed 4 bases from V and 7 bases from J, with 18 bases in between. Germline V CDR1 and CDR2: SGHRS, YFSETQ. The CDR3 has 15 amino acids. CDR3 amino acids: CASSPTGTPHNEQFF. In DNA, the CDR3 is TGCGCCAGCAGCCCAACCGGGACCCCCCATAATGAGCAGTTCTTC.

The CDR3 loop reads CSARADTSGTEAFF. In DNA form, the CDR3 reads TGCAGTGCTAGAGCCGACACCAGCGGCACTGAAGCTTTCTTT. This chain joins TRBV20-1 and TRBJ1-1; D not resolved. Trimming left V 1 base short and J 4 bases short, with 13 bases between. The V gene's germline CDR1 is DFQATT and CDR2 SNEGSKA (reference sequence). The CDR3 has 14 residues.

This clonotype was counted only a few times. The V and J genes are TRBV7-9 and TRBJ1-1; TRBD1 is a possible D gene (6 bases). CDR1 is SEHNR and CDR2 is FQNEAQ in the germline V gene (reference sequence). The CDR3 is 13 amino acids. V shed 5 bases and J shed 10 bases, with 17 bases lying between them. CDR3 nucleotides: TGTGCCAGCAGCCGAGGACAGCTTAGGATAGCTTTCTTT. This sequence encodes CASSRGQLRIAFF.

This clonotype was observed a few times. The chain employs TRBV5-1 and TRBJ1-1; tentative D call: TRBD1 (5 bases). Germline-derived CDR1 and CDR2 are SGHRS and YFSETQ. This CDR3 is built from 18 residues. The germline V and J ends were trimmed by 0 bases and 2 bases, with 20 bases remaining between them. CDR3 bases: TGCGCCAGCAGCTTGGCAGTATCCGGGACTGAAGTCAACACTGAAGCTTTCTTT. Its protein is CASSLAVSGTEVNTEAFF. Full variable domain (outside the CDR3, taken from reference TRBV5-1 and TRBJ1-1): KAGVTQTPRYLIKTRGQQVTLSCSPISGHRSVSWYQQTPGQGLQFLFEYFSETQRNKGNFPGRFSGRQFSNSRSEMNVSTLELGDSALYLCASSLAVSGTEVNTEAFFGQGTRLTVV.

This clonotype occurred many times. The rearrangement uses TRBV12-3 or TRBV12-4 and TRBJ2-1, with 13 bases lining up with TRBD2. The CDR3 length is 16 residues. After removal of 7 bases from V and 4 bases from J, the junction contained 7 bases not matched to a gene. The CDR3 DNA sequence: TGTGCCAGCAATCTAGGACTAGCGGGAGAATACAATGAGCAGTTCTTC. Translating gives CASNLGLAGEYNEQFF.

This clonotype was counted between two and nine times. The chain recombines TRBV24-1 with TRBJ2-1; D uncertain. The germline V and J ends were trimmed by 1 base and 7 bases, with 4 bases remaining between them. Germline loops: CDR1 KGHDR, CDR2 SFDVKD. This CDR3 spans 12 amino acids. The DNA of the CDR3 is TGTGCCACCAGTGATTTACGAAATGAGCAGTTCTTC. The encoded protein is CATSDLRNEQFF.

The J gene is TRBJ1-1, the V gene TRBV5-5; D uncertain. This CDR3 region has 14 residues. Germline-derived CDR1 and CDR2 are SGHKS and YYEKEE (reference sequence). Trimming removed 1 base at V and 1 base at J, with 8 bases between. CDR3: CASSLTPPNTEAFF. DNA of the CDR3: TGTGCCAGCAGCTTGACACCGCCGAACACTGAAGCTTTCTTT.

Only a few counts were recorded for this clonotype. The chain has TRBV30 and TRBJ2-2; 8 nucleotides match TRBD1. Trimming at V came to 1 base and at J to 4 bases, leaving 2 bases not matched to a gene. Germline V lookup: CDR1 GTSNPN, CDR2 SVGIG (reference sequence). This CDR3 is built from 14 residues. CDR3 residues: CAWSGDRTTGELFF. The CDR3 DNA follows: TGTGCCTGGAGTGGGGACAGGACCACCGGGGAGCTGTTTTTT.

This clonotype showed up many times. The chain links TRBV7-2 to TRBJ2-1; TRBD2 aligns across 11 bases. CDR1 SGHTA and CDR2 FQGNSA come from the germline V gene. Trimming removed 5 bases from V and 7 bases from J; junction bases left unmatched: 4. The CDR3 has 14 residues. DNA of the CDR3: TGTGCCAGCAGCCGGACTAGCGGGCCTAATGAGCAGTTCTTC. Its translation is CASSRTSGPNEQFF.

This clonotype was counted at least ten times. The chain joins TRBV29-1 to TRBJ2-2; D is possibly TRBD1 (5 bases). There are 13 residues in the CDR3. The V and J ends lost 6 bases and 1 base respectively, with 9 bases between them. The germline V gene has CDR1 SQVTM and CDR2 ANQGSEA. The CDR3 protein is CSVDTGNTGELFF. As DNA, the CDR3 is TGCAGCGTGGACACAGGGAACACCGGGGAGCTGTTTTTT.

This chain joins TRBV28 and TRBJ1-6, with a weak D call TRBD1 (5 bases). V lost 4 bases, J lost 6 bases, and 10 bases lay in between. The CDR3 covers 14 residues. The germline gives CDR1 MDHEN, CDR2 SYDVKM. For the CDR3, the DNA is TGTGCCAGCAGTTGGCCCAGGGCTAATTCACCCCTCCACTTT. Translation: CASSWPRANSPLHF.

Many counts were recorded for this clonotype. The genes are TRBV5-6 and TRBJ2-5; TRBD2 matches 15 bases. Germline loops: CDR1 SGHDT, CDR2 YYEEEE. J gave up 3 bases and V 2 bases, and 8 bases lay outside the gene matches. CDR3 length equals 18 residues. The DNA of the CDR3 is TGTGCCAGCAGCTTCGGACTAGCGGGAGGGCCTATGGAAGAGACCCAGTACTTC. It yields the protein CASSFGLAGGPMEETQYF.

The chain has TRBV9 and TRBJ2-1, with 13 nucleotides matching TRBD2. Trimming at V came to 3 bases and at J to 6 bases, leaving 6 bases not matched to a gene. Germline-derived CDR1 and CDR2 are SGDLS and YYNGEE. The CDR3 has 16 residues. CDR3 in amino acids: CASSDLTSGRANEQFF. The CDR3 DNA follows: TGTGCCAGCAGCGATTTAACTAGCGGGAGGGCCAATGAGCAGTTCTTC.

The V call is TRBV7-6, the J call TRBJ2-1, with 7 nucleotides matching TRBD2. The CDR3 spans 15 residues. Trimming removed 2 bases from V and 5 bases from J; junction bases left unmatched: 6. Germline CDR1 reads SGHVS; CDR2 reads FNYEAQ. The CDR3 loop is CASSLLLANNNEQFF. The DNA for the CDR3 is TGTGCCAGCAGCTTATTACTAGCGAATAACAATGAGCAGTTCTTC.

The chain has TRBV29-1 and TRBJ2-7; D may be TRBD1 (6 bases). The CDR3 is made up of 14 amino acids. CDR1 is SQVTM, CDR2 ANQGSEA, per germline. The germline V and J ends were trimmed by 6 bases and 0 bases, with 15 bases remaining between them. The CDR3 coding sequence is TGCAGCGTCGAGGGACACGGAAGCTCCTACGAGCAGTACTTC. This codes for CSVEGHGSSYEQYF.

A few counts support this clonotype. A read error may be the cause here, since a much bigger clone is one base away. J is TRBJ2-7 and V is TRBV7-2; 12 positions agree with TRBD2. CDR1 is SGHTA and CDR2 is FQGNSA in the germline V gene. The CDR3 consists of 15 residues. DNA of the CDR3: TGTGCCAGCGGCTTGACTAGCGGGAGAACCTACGAGCAGTACTTC. The encoded protein is CASGLTSGRTYEQYF. Based on the CDR3 plus reference TRBV7-2 and TRBJ2-7, the full variable domain is GAGVSQSPSNKVTEKGKDVELRCDPISGHTALYWYRQSLGQGLEFLIYFQGNSAPDKSGLPSDRFSAERTGGSVSTLTIQRTQQEDSAVYLCASGLTSGRTYEQYFGPGTRLTVT.

This clonotype was picked up a small number of times. The V gene is TRBV20-1, the J gene TRBJ1-5; TRBD1 is a possible D gene (6 bases). This CDR3 comprises 16 residues. The V and J ends lost 5 bases and 7 bases respectively, with 24 bases between them. CDR1 and CDR2 (germline): DFQATT, SNEGSKA (reference sequence). The CDR3 region has the DNA TGCAGTGCTCTAGGGCAGGACAGTTGGTCGACGCAGCCCCAGCATTTT. Translation: CSALGQDSWSTQPQHF.